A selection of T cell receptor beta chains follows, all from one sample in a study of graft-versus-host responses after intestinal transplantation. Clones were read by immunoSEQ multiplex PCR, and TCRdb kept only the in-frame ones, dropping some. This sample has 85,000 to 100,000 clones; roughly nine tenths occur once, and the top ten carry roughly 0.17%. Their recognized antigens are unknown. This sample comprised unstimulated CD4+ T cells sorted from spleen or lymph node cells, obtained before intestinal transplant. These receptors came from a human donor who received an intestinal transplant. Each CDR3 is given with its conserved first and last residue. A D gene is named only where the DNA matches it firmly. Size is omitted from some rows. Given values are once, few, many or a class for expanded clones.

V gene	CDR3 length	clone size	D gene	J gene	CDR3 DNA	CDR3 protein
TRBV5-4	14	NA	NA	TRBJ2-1	TGTGCCAGCAGCTTGGCAGGCGACTACAATGAGCAGTTCTTC	CASSLAGDYNEQFF
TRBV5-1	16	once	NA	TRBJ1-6	TGCGCCAGCAGCTCCCTATCAGGGAAGACTAATTCACCCCTCCACTTT	CASSSLSGKTNSPLHF
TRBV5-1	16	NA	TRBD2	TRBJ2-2	TGCGCCAGCAGCCCGCCCGGACTAGCGGGGACCGGGGAGCTGTTTTTT	CASSPPGLAGTGELFF
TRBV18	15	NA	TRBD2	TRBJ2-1	TGTGCCAGCTCACAGACTAGCGGGAGGGCTTTTGAGCAGTTCTTC	CASSQTSGRAFEQFF
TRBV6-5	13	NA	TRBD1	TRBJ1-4	TGTGCCAGCAGTCGAGGGACAGGCGAAAAACTGTTTTTT	CASSRGTGEKLFF
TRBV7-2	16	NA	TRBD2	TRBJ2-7	TGTGCCAGCAGCTTATCCTTAGCGGGGGGTTGGTACGAGCAGTACTTC	CASSLSLAGGWYEQYF
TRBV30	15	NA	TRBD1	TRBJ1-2	TGTGCCTGGAGTGGGACAGGCACTGCCTGGCCCGGCTACACCTTC	CAWSGTGTAWPGYTF
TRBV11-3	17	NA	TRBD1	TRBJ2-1	TGTGCCAGCAGCTTAGATCCAGGGACAGCGCTTAACAATGAGCAGTTCTTC	CASSLDPGTALNNEQFF
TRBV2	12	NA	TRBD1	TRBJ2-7	TGTGCCAGCATGGGACAGGGTCGCGAGCAGTACTTC	CASMGQGREQYF
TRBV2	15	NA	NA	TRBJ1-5	TGTGCCAGCAGTGTCGGGGGTCCGGAGGTCCAGCCCCAGCATTTT	CASSVGGPEVQPQHF
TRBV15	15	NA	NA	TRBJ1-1	TGTGCCACCAGCAGAGATAAAGGGGTCGGCACTGAAGCTTTCTTT	CATSRDKGVGTEAFF
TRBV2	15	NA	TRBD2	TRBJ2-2	TGTGCCAGCAGGCCCCCTAGCGGGACCACCGGGGAGCTGTTTTTT	CASRPPSGTTGELFF
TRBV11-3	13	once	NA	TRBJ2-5	TGTGCCAGCAGTTCCCCGGGTTGGGAGACCCAGTACTTC	CASSSPGWETQYF
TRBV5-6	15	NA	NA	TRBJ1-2	TGTGCCAGCAGCTTGTTCGGGGAAGGGAGTTATGGCTACACCTTC	CASSLFGEGSYGYTF